This T cell receptor (beta chain) was observed in a study of blood T cell repertoires in COVID-19. Overall study context: Both acute and convalescent COVID-19 samples were obtained from the United States, Italy and Spain. PBMCs, B-cell-depleted T cells, or T cells were the source of the cDNA or gDNA that made up the material.

The V and J ends lost 4 bases and 8 bases, in that order; junction bases with no gene match: 11. Germline CDR1 and CDR2: KGHSH and LQKENI. This CDR3 has 16 residues. Per the study methods: The assay estimated nucleated cells by amplifying reference gene primers. Generated by immunoSEQ multiplex PCR, the TCRdb table keeps only in-frame clones and is missing some. D and trimming were read from the DNA, whereas the V and J calls and clone size are those reported in that table. This sample has some 130,000 clones, with roughly two thirds found just once. The source material was peripheral blood. V usage is TRBV18 and J usage is TRBJ1-4, with 9 bases matching TRBD1. The sequence came from a woman in her 70s with acute or convalescent COVID-19. The CDR3 sequence: CASSREGQGSGEKLFF. CDR3 DNA: TGTGCCAGCTCACGAGAGGGACAGGGAAGTGGGGAAAAACTGTTTTTT.